These 14 T cell receptor beta chains originate from one sample sequenced in a study of beta chain features in type 1 diabetes. The study reverse transcribed the entire isolated RNA, so it sequenced expressed TCRB transcripts. Assay used: immunoSEQ multiplex PCR; TCRdb lists only in-frame clones, some missing. The sample lists 140,000 to 150,000 clones, nearly 50% seen once, with under 0.45% in the top ten. Input material: Tregs from blood. These receptors originate from a man between 18 and 29 years old in good health.

This clone was counted only a few times. V usage is TRBV13 and J usage is TRBJ2-7; TRBD1 aligns across 8 bases. V shed 4 bases, J shed 1 base, and the junction held 0 bases outside the gene matches. CDR1 is PRHDT, CDR2 FYEKMQ, per germline (reference sequence). This CDR3 is 13 amino acids long. The CDR3 sequence is CASSWDRSYEQYF. CDR3 coding DNA: TGTGCCAGCAGCTGGGACAGGTCCTACGAGCAGTACTTC.

The rearrangement joins TRBV11-2 to TRBJ1-4; the match to TRBD1 covers 7 bases. Germline V gene lookup returns CDR1 SGHAT and CDR2 FQNNGV. J lost 4 bases, V lost 2 bases, and 4 bases had no gene match. The CDR3 loop spans 15 amino acids. The CDR3 loop is CASSLRTGLNEKLFF. The CDR3 coding sequence is TGTGCCAGCAGCTTAAGGACAGGACTTAATGAAAAACTGTTTTTT.

V and J are TRBV10-3 and TRBJ2-1; TRBD2 agrees at 9 bases. Germline-derived CDR1 and CDR2 are ENHRY and SYGVKD. J was trimmed by 5 bases and V by 7 bases; bases with no gene match: 12. This CDR3 is 16 amino acids long. This CDR3 reads CAITRTPTSGNNEQFF. The CDR3 coding sequence is TGTGCCATCACCCGAACCCCGACTAGCGGTAACAATGAGCAGTTCTTC.

The V and J genes are TRBV25-1 and TRBJ1-3, with D tentatively TRBD1 (5 bases). The V gene lost 2 bases and the J gene lost 8 bases, with 19 bases spanning the gap. Germline assignment: CDR1 MGHDK and CDR2 SYGVNS. The CDR3 covers 16 residues. CDR3 nucleotides: TGTGCCAGCAGTGAAAGGGGAGGCCTCGGATCGGACACCATATATTTT. Protein product: CASSERGGLGSDTIYF.

The gene calls are TRBV7-8 and TRBJ2-1, with D possibly TRBD1 on 6 matching bases. The CDR3 has 15 amino acids. Trimming took 5 bases from V and 1 from J, leaving 12 bases between them. Germline CDR1 and CDR2: SGHVS and FQNEAQ. The CDR3 bases are TGTGCCAGCAGCACACAGGGTATGTCCTACAATGAGCAGTTCTTC. This gives the protein CASSTQGMSYNEQFF.

This chain connects TRBV5-1 to TRBJ2-2, with D perhaps TRBD2 (5 bases). From germline, CDR1 is SGHRS and CDR2 YFSETQ. The CDR3 spans 12 residues. The V and J ends lost 2 bases and 6 bases respectively, with 5 bases between them. CDR3 sequence (DNA): TGCGCCAGCAGCTTCGGGGCCGGGGAGCTGTTTTTT. Protein sequence: CASSFGAGELFF.

This clone turned up a few times. This chain joins TRBV5-1 and TRBJ1-2; D gene uncertain. V was shortened by 0 bases and J by 6 bases, with 12 bases between the two germline ends. CDR1 is SGHRS, CDR2 YFSETQ, per germline. This CDR3 has 14 residues. The chain's CDR3 is CASSLAGYGNGYTF. The CDR3 DNA reads TGCGCCAGCAGCTTGGCGGGATACGGCAATGGCTACACCTTC. The complete variable domain, with remaining parts taken from reference TRBV5-1 and TRBJ1-2, reads KAGVTQTPRYLIKTRGQQVTLSCSPISGHRSVSWYQQTPGQGLQFLFEYFSETQRNKGNFPGRFSGRQFSNSRSEMNVSTLELGDSALYLCASSLAGYGNGYTFGSGTRLTVV.

This clone has just a few counts. This rearrangement joins TRBV7-2 to TRBJ1-3; D is uncertain. V was clipped by 6 bases and J by 4 bases, with 10 bases between them. Germline V gene lookup returns CDR1 SGHTA and CDR2 FQGNSA. The CDR3 runs 13 residues. CDR3 in amino acids: CASSSHSGNTIYF. The CDR3 bases are TGTGCCAGCAGTTCACATTCCGGAAACACCATATATTTT. The full variable domain, its missing parts supplied by reference TRBV7-2 and TRBJ1-3, is GAGVSQSPSNKVTEKGKDVELRCDPISGHTALYWYRQSLGQGLEFLIYFQGNSAPDKSGLPSDRFSAERTGGSVSTLTIQRTQQEDSAVYLCASSSHSGNTIYFGEGSWLTVV.

The chain recombines TRBV6-6 with TRBJ2-6; maybe TRBD1 (6 bases). The CDR3 runs 13 residues. Per germline, CDR1 MNHNY and CDR2 SVGAGI (reference sequence). The V end was cut by 6 bases, the J end by 4 bases, with 7 bases between. CDR3 bases: TGTGCCAGCAGGACAGGAGGGGCCAACGTCCTGACTTTC. Its translation is CASRTGGANVLTF.

The genes are TRBV19 and TRBJ2-1; D remains unclear. The CDR3 is made up of 16 amino acids. From germline, CDR1 is LNHDA and CDR2 SQIVND (reference sequence). V lost 3 bases, J lost 7 bases, and 19 bases lay in between. The DNA for the CDR3 is TGTGCCAGTAGTATCCCCCCCAGTCAGGTGTCTAATGAGCAGTTCTTC. This translates into CASSIPPSQVSNEQFF.

V usage is TRBV5-1 and J usage is TRBJ2-3; 10 bases are a match to TRBD2. Germline loops: CDR1 SGHRS, CDR2 YFSETQ. The CDR3 length is 14 residues. Trimming at V came to 5 bases and at J to 4 bases, leaving 4 bases not matched to a gene. The CDR3 sequence: CASRPAGGADTQYF. In nucleotides, the CDR3 is TGCGCCAGCAGACCAGCGGGAGGGGCAGATACGCAGTATTTT.

The chain is built from TRBV7-2 and TRBJ2-1; TRBD2 matches at 9 bases. V trimming: 5 bases; J trimming: 8 bases; junction bases outside the gene matches: 13. The CDR3 runs 16 residues. Germline CDR1 is SGHTA and CDR2 is FQGNSA. The CDR3 DNA reads TGTGCCAGCAGCCGTAGAGCGGGAGGAGTGGGCGATGAGCAGTTCTTC. Translated: CASSRRAGGVGDEQFF.

This clone appeared a single time. The chain uses TRBV19 and TRBJ2-5; perhaps TRBD1 as D (6 bases). Trimming pared 7 bases from V and 4 bases from J, leaving 16 bases between. Germline V gene sequence: CDR1 LNHDA, CDR2 SQIVND (reference sequence). The CDR3 is made up of 14 amino acids. The CDR3 DNA reads TGTGCCAGTAATGAACAGGGTCGGACAGAGACCCAGTACTTC. As protein: CASNEQGRTETQYF.

This clone was seen more than once but under ten times. The chain has TRBV7-2 and TRBJ1-5; 10 nucleotides agree with TRBD1. Trimming removed 5 bases from V and 6 bases from J; junction bases left unmatched: 7. The germline V gene has CDR1 SGHTA and CDR2 FQGNSA. The CDR3 length is 15 residues. The CDR3 DNA is TGTGCCAGCAGCCCCCGGGACAGGGGTGGTCAGCCCCAGCATTTT. It specifies CASSPRDRGGQPQHF.